These 14 T cell receptor beta chains were sequenced from one sample in a study of blood T cell repertoires in COVID-19 (TCRdb year 2020). The method was the immunoSEQ multiplex PCR assay. The immuneACCESS repertoire file appears here via TCRdb, limited to in-frame rearrangements. These files lack a portion of the clones; in checked studies, under half of the deficit traces to unresolved V genes, and the cause of the others is not known. The sample data list around 260,000 clones, and about 85% of these were observed just once. 0.87% of the sample is in the top ten clones. The specimen sequenced was peripheral blood. The receptors come from a human donor with COVID-19, enrolled during active disease. The donor label of this sample is uncertain.

The chain joins TRBV9 to TRBJ2-1, with a possible D match to TRBD1 (6 bases). V was trimmed by 3 bases and J by 3 bases, leaving 13 bases between them. The length of the CDR3 is 15 residues. CDR1 and CDR2 (germline): SGDLS, YYNGEE. The CDR3 coding sequence is TGTGCCAGCAGCGGCTACAGGGTCGACTACAATGAGCAGTTCTTC. Translated, it gives CASSGYRVDYNEQFF.

This clone was recorded a few times. A read error may account for a junction end that differs from germline. J is TRBJ2-7 and V is TRBV7-7; 11 nucleotides line up with TRBD2. Looked up from germline, CDR1 is SSHAT and CDR2 is FNYEAQ (reference sequence). The CDR3 consists of 16 residues. The chain's CDR3 is CASSLATSGSGYEQYF. As DNA, the CDR3 is TGTGCTAGCAGCTTAGCAACTAGCGGGAGTGGCTACGAGCAGTACTTC.

V gene TRBV19 combines with J gene TRBJ1-1, with no clear D. The CDR3 runs 13 residues. V lost 5 bases and J lost 6, with 13 bases in between. Germline V CDR1 and CDR2: LNHDA, SQIVND (reference sequence). Here the CDR3 reads CASSLDSWAEAFF. In DNA, the CDR3 is TGTGCCAGTAGTCTGGACTCTTGGGCTGAAGCTTTCTTT.

The V and J genes are TRBV18 and TRBJ1-2, with 8 bases identical to TRBD1. Trimming removed 3 bases from V and 8 bases from J; junction bases left unmatched: 14. The CDR3 runs to 16 residues. Germline V lookup: CDR1 KGHSH, CDR2 LQKENI. CDR3 amino acids: CASSPDAWTGREGYTF. CDR3 nucleotides: TGTGCCAGCTCACCCGACGCTTGGACAGGGAGGGAGGGCTACACCTTC.

CDR3 sequence: CASTRTDYNEQFF. The CDR3 nucleotides read TGTGCCAGCACCCGGACAGATTACAATGAGCAGTTCTTC. This chain joins TRBV28 and TRBJ2-1; a possible D gene is TRBD1 (6 bases). V lost 7 bases and J lost 4, with 11 bases in between. The CDR3 spans 13 residues. Germline-derived CDR1 and CDR2 are MDHEN and SYDVKM.

The CDR3 DNA is TGTGCCAGCAGCTTAGAACAGGGATCTGAAGCTTTCTTT. It yields the protein CASSLEQGSEAFF. V and J are TRBV11-2 and TRBJ1-1, with D perhaps TRBD1 (6 bases). CDR1 SGHAT and CDR2 FQNNGV come from the germline V gene. The CDR3 sequence is 13 residues long. Trimming took 0 bases from V and 6 from J, leaving 8 bases between them.

The gene calls are TRBV19 and TRBJ1-2, with D hard to call. Germline V gives CDR1 LNHDA, CDR2 SQIVND (reference sequence). The CDR3 has 12 amino acids. V lost 4 bases and J lost 3, with 6 bases in between. The CDR3 coding sequence is TGTGCCAGTAGTACTGGGCACTATGGCTACACCTTC. As protein: CASSTGHYGYTF.

This chain connects TRBV7-9 to TRBJ2-5; D ambiguous. This CDR3 has 12 residues. V was cut by 4 bases and J by 5 bases, with 8 bases left in between. In germline, CDR1 is SEHNR, CDR2 FQNEAQ (reference sequence). The CDR3 spells CASSSILETQYF. CDR3 sequence (DNA): TGTGCCAGCAGCTCTATTCTGGAGACCCAGTACTTC.

The chain is built from TRBV5-1 and TRBJ1-2; 9 bases map to TRBD1. Trimming removed 4 bases from V and 3 bases from J; junction bases left unmatched: 4. The CDR3 has 14 residues. The V gene's germline CDR1 is SGHRS and CDR2 YFSETQ. Here the CDR3 DNA reads TGCGCCAGCAGCGTGACAGGGGGGGACTATGGCTACACCTTC. Amino acids: CASSVTGGDYGYTF.

This chain uses TRBV15 with TRBJ1-1; D is perhaps TRBD1 (6 bases). The CDR3 is 15 amino acids. The germline V gene has CDR1 LNHNV and CDR2 YYDKDF (reference sequence). V gave up 0 bases and J gave up 1 base, with 9 bases separating them. This CDR3 reads CATSRDGTSNTEAFF. CDR3 bases: TGTGCCACCAGCAGAGACGGGACATCGAACACTGAAGCTTTCTTT.

The chain combines TRBV18 with TRBJ1-4; D not resolved. CDR1 is KGHSH, CDR2 LQKENI, per germline. V dropped 2 bases and J dropped 0 bases, with 10 bases sitting between them. The CDR3 covers 16 residues. CDR3 sequence (DNA): TGTGCCAGCTCACCAGGCTCACCTGCAACTAATGAAAAACTGTTTTTT. Protein product: CASSPGSPATNEKLFF.

In DNA form, the CDR3 reads TGTGCCTGGAGTGGTAGCGGGGGGACACGCACAGATACGCAGTATTTT. Its translation is CAWSGSGGTRTDTQYF. This rearrangement joins TRBV30 to TRBJ2-3, with 10 bases lining up with TRBD2. The CDR3 runs to 16 residues. V shed 1 base, J shed 1 base, and the junction held 5 bases outside the gene matches. CDR1 is GTSNPN, CDR2 SVGIG, per germline (reference sequence).

V and J are TRBV5-1 and TRBJ2-5; 10 bases match TRBD2. Trimming at V came to 4 bases and at J to 2 bases, leaving 8 bases not matched to a gene. The CDR3 covers 16 residues. Germline V gives CDR1 SGHRS, CDR2 YFSETQ. CDR3 loop: CASSLVLAGLQETQYF. The CDR3 nucleotides are TGCGCCAGCAGCCTAGTACTAGCGGGGCTGCAAGAGACCCAGTACTTC.

The rearrangement links TRBV11-2 to TRBJ2-1; no reliable D call. Per the germline V gene, CDR1 is SGHAT and CDR2 is FQNNGV. The V end was cut by 4 bases, the J end by 4 bases, with 8 bases between. The CDR3 loop spans 13 amino acids. CDR3 residues: CASSSLWYNEQFF. The CDR3, as DNA: TGTGCCAGCAGCTCACTCTGGTACAATGAGCAGTTCTTC. The whole variable domain, filled in from reference TRBV11-2 and TRBJ2-1, reads EAGVAQSPRYKIIEKRQSVAFWCNPISGHATLYWYQQILGQGPKLLIQFQNNGVVDDSQLPKDRFSAERLKGVDSTLKIQPAKLEDSAVYLCASSSLWYNEQFFGPGTRLTVL.